This T cell receptor (beta chain) emerged from a study of blood T cell repertoires in COVID-19. The data were produced by immunoSEQ multiplex PCR, yet TCRdb's version contains in-frame clones alone and is incomplete. The sample records roughly 290,000 clones, under 85% being singletons. The CDR3 is 17 residues long. Germline values: CDR1 SGHDN, CDR2 FVKESK. V lost 3 bases and J lost 7; bases outside the gene matches: 9. This receptor was identified in a human donor with COVID-19, enrolled during active disease. The donor label of this sample is uncertain. The material sequenced was peripheral blood. V is TRBV14 and J is TRBJ2-1; 13 bases agree with TRBD2. The CDR3 sequence: CASSHNWGTSGNNEQFF. The DNA of the CDR3 is TGTGCCAGCAGCCACAATTGGGGGACTAGCGGGAATAATGAGCAGTTCTTC.